This is a list of T cell receptor beta chains from one sample in a study of cytomegalovirus exposure and HLA in healthy donors. Sequencing used immunoSEQ multiplex PCR; TCRdb keeps in-frame clones, though not all of them. The repertoire has about 160,000 clones, roughly 65% of them found once; the top ten carry about 4.3%. The specimen was PBMCs. Source of these receptors: a man aged 18-30 years in good health and CMV-seropositive. The CDR3 runs from the conserved cysteine through the conserved F or W. A D gene is named only where the DNA matches it firmly. Clone size is stated in some rows and not others, as once, few, many or a class when expanded.

d_gene,abundance,j_gene,v_gene,CDR3nt,CDR3aa
-,few,TRBJ2-2,TRBV7-3,TGTGCCAGCAGTTCCGCGGGTCCCGGGGAGCTGTTTTTT,CASSSAGPGELFF
TRBD1,-,TRBJ2-3,TRBV5-1,TGCGCCAGCAGCTCCTGGGGACAGACGACTAGCACAGATACGCAGTATTTT,CASSSWGQTTSTDTQYF
TRBD1,-,TRBJ2-3,TRBV7-3,TGTGCCAGCAGCTTATCCGGACAGGGCACAGATACGCAGTATTTT,CASSLSGQGTDTQYF
TRBD2,once,TRBJ2-1,TRBV6-5,TGTGCCAGCAGGGAGCGGGGGAGCTACAATGAGCAGTTCTTC,CASRERGSYNEQFF
TRBD1,-,TRBJ2-1,TRBV11-3,TGTGCCAGCAGCAAGGGACAGACGTACAATGAGCAGTTCTTC,CASSKGQTYNEQFF
-,few,TRBJ1-5,TRBV6-1,TGTGCCAGCAGTGAAGCCCCAAAGCCCCAGCATTTT,CASSEAPKPQHF
-,once,TRBJ1-5,TRBV19,TGTGCCAGTAGTATCATGGCGGAGAGCAATCAGCCCCAGCATTTT,CASSIMAESNQPQHF
TRBD1,-,TRBJ2-2,TRBV10-1,TGCGCCAGCAGTGGTACGAGAGACAGGGGGGCCGGGGAGCTGTTTTTT,CASSGTRDRGAGELFF
TRBD2,-,TRBJ2-3,TRBV5-1,TGCGCCAGCAGCATTAGCGGGGCGGTGTCAGATACGCAGTATTTT,CASSISGAVSDTQYF
TRBD1,-,TRBJ1-6,TRBV28,TGTGCCAGCAGCCCGTTGACAGGGGATAATTCACCCCTCCACTTT,CASSPLTGDNSPLHF
-,many,TRBJ2-6,TRBV2,TGTGCCAGGGACTCCGGGGCCAACGTCCTGACTTTC,CARDSGANVLTF
-,-,TRBJ1-1,TRBV9,TGTGCCAGCAGCGTAGGGCAGCGGAACACTGAAGCTTTCTTT,CASSVGQRNTEAFF
TRBD1,-,TRBJ1-1,TRBV11-3,TGTGCCAGCAGCCCGGGGACAGGGAAATTCGCTGAGGCTTTCTTT,CASSPGTGKFAEAFF
TRBD1,-,TRBJ1-6,TRBV5-1,TGCGCCAGCAGCGTCCGGGACAGAAATAATTCACCCCTCCACTTT,CASSVRDRNNSPLHF
-,-,TRBJ1-1,TRBV2,TGTGCCAGCAGTGCTACCTTGAACACTGAAGCTTTCTTT,CASSATLNTEAFF
TRBD1,few,TRBJ1-2,TRBV2,TGTGCCAGCACCCGCGACAGGGGGAACTATGGCTACACCTTC,CASTRDRGNYGYTF
-,-,TRBJ1-1,TRBV5-1,TGCGCCAGCAGCTTGGTGTCGGGGGAAGGCACTGAAGCTTTCTTT,CASSLVSGEGTEAFF
TRBD1,-,TRBJ2-6,TRBV11-2,TGTGCCAGCAGCTTAGCCCTGACAGGGTACTCCTCTGGGGCCAACGTCCTGACTTTC,CASSLALTGYSSGANVLTF
-,-,TRBJ1-5,TRBV6-6,TGTGCCAGCAGCCCCCCGAGCAATCAGCCCCAGCATTTT,CASSPPSNQPQHF
TRBD2,-,TRBJ2-1,TRBV5-1,TGCGCCAGCAGCCCTCTCCTAGCGGGACTGAATGAGCAGTTCTTC,CASSPLLAGLNEQFF
-,-,TRBJ2-2,TRBV6-4,TGTGCCAGCAGTTACTTCTCCGACTTGGACACCAACACCGGGGAGCTGTTTTTT,CASSYFSDLDTNTGELFF
TRBD1,-,TRBJ1-1,TRBV7-2,TGTGCCAGCAGCTTAGCAGGGACAGCCGATAACACTGAAGCTTTCTTT,CASSLAGTADNTEAFF
TRBD1,-,TRBJ2-2,TRBV27,TGTGCCAGCAGTTCCCGACAGGGGGCCACCGGGGAGCTGTTTTTT,CASSSRQGATGELFF
-,-,TRBJ1-4,TRBV28,TGTGCCAGCAGTCCAATGGGGGGGGCTAATGAAAAACTGTTTTTT,CASSPMGGANEKLFF
-,-,TRBJ1-5,TRBV6-1,TGTGCCAGCAGTGAACGTGGGGGGAATCAGCCCCAGCATTTT,CASSERGGNQPQHF
TRBD2,-,TRBJ2-1,TRBV9,TGTGCCAGCAGCGTAGGTGAGCGGGAGTACAATGAGCAGTTCTTC,CASSVGEREYNEQFF
-,once,TRBJ1-3,TRBV11-2,TGTGCCAGCAGTTCCCCAACCGGACAGCGGCCTGGAAACACCATATATTTT,CASSSPTGQRPGNTIYF
TRBD2,-,TRBJ2-3,TRBV4-2,TGTGCCAGCGGGGCGGGGGGGCACACAGATACGCAGTATTTT,CASGAGGHTDTQYF
-,-,TRBJ1-2,TRBV11-2,TGTGCCAGCAGCTTAGAGGCCTCTTTAAACTATGGCTACACCTTC,CASSLEASLNYGYTF
-,-,TRBJ1-6,TRBV28,TGTGCAGGGGGGGAAGGGAATTCACCCCTCCACTTT,CAGGEGNSPLHF
TRBD1,-,TRBJ1-2,TRBV7-2,TGTGCCAGCAGCTTAGAAGGGCAGGGGGCTGGGTGGCAGGATGGCTACACCTTC,CASSLEGQGAGWQDGYTF
-,-,TRBJ1-1,TRBV5-1,TGCGCCAGCAGCGGCTTGAACACTGAAGCTTTCTTT,CASSGLNTEAFF
TRBD1,-,TRBJ2-3,TRBV18,TGTGCCAGCTCACCGGACAGGGTAGCAGATACGCAGTATTTT,CASSPDRVADTQYF